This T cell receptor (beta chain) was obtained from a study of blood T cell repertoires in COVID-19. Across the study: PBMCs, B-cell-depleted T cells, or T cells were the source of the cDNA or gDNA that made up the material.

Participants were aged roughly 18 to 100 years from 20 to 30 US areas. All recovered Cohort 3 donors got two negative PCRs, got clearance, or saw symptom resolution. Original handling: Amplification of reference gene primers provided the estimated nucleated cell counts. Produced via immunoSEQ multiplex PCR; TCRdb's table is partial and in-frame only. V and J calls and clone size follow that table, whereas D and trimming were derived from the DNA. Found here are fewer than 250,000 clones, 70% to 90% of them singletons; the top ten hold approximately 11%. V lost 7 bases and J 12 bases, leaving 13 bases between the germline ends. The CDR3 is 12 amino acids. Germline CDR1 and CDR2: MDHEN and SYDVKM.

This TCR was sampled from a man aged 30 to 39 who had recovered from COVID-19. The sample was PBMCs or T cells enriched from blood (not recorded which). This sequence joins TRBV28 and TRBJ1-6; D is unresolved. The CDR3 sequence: CASIGPRGPLHF. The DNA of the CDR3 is TGTGCCAGCATTGGTCCCCGGGGACCCCTCCACTTT.